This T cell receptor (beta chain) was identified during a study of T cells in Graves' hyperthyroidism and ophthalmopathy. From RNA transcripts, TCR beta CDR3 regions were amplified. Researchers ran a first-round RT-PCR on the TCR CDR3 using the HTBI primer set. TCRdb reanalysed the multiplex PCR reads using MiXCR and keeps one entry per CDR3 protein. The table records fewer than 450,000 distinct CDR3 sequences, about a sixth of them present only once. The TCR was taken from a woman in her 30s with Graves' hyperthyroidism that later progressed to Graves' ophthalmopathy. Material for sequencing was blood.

The CDR3 is CASSFQQWAGTPYNEQFF. The CDR3 bases are TGTGCCAGCAGTTTCCAACAGTGGGCGGGAACCCCCTACAATGAGCAGTTCTTC. The chain links TRBV12-3 or TRBV12-4 to TRBJ2-1; possible D gene TRBD2, 6 bases. This CDR3 spans 18 amino acids. V dropped 3 bases and J dropped 2 bases, with 20 bases sitting between them.